These T cell receptor beta chains were read from a single sample in a study of Ad26.COV2.S vaccination and SARS-CoV-2 variants. The assay was immunoSEQ multiplex PCR, and TCRdb's table has in-frame clones only and misses some. Of 350,000 to 450,000 clones in the sample, roughly nine tenths are singletons; the top ten hold about 3.9%. Sequenced material: peripheral blood, taken after recovery from COVID-19. The receptors shown here come from a human donor who had recovered from COVID-19. Both conserved end residues are part of each CDR3. D genes are given only for firm matches. Clone sizes are given selectively: once, few, many, or a class where the clone is expanded.

d_call: .
v_call: TRBV7-3
j_call: TRBJ2-4
clone_size: .
cdr3_nt: TGTGCCAGCAGCTCCCAGTTAGGAAACATTCAGTACTTC
cdr3_aa: CASSSQLGNIQYF

d_call: .
v_call: TRBV19
j_call: TRBJ1-5
clone_size: once
cdr3_nt: TGTGCCAGTAGAGCTGAGGGACCTCAGCCCCAGCATTTT
cdr3_aa: CASRAEGPQPQHF

d_call: .
v_call: TRBV9
j_call: TRBJ1-2
clone_size: few
cdr3_nt: TGTGCCAGCAGCGTAGGGGGGAACTATGGCTACACCTTC
cdr3_aa: CASSVGGNYGYTF

d_call: .
v_call: TRBV9
j_call: TRBJ2-7
clone_size: .
cdr3_nt: TGTGCCAGCAGCGTAGCCCCGGGGCCAGGGTATGATTACGAGCAGTACTTC
cdr3_aa: CASSVAPGPGYDYEQYF

d_call: .
v_call: TRBV7-2
j_call: TRBJ1-6
clone_size: .
cdr3_nt: TGTGCCAGCAGCTTACACCCGGGTAATTCACCCCTCCACTTT
cdr3_aa: CASSLHPGNSPLHF

d_call: .
v_call: TRBV5-1
j_call: TRBJ1-1
clone_size: .
cdr3_nt: TGCGCCAGCAGAGAAGCGTGGGGGATGGCTGAAGCTTTCTTT
cdr3_aa: CASREAWGMAEAFF

d_call: TRBD2
v_call: TRBV6-5
j_call: TRBJ2-1
clone_size: once
cdr3_nt: TGTGCCAGCAGACCCGGGACTAGCGGGGACTATGAGCAGTTCTTC
cdr3_aa: CASRPGTSGDYEQFF

d_call: TRBD2
v_call: TRBV7-3
j_call: TRBJ2-3
clone_size: .
cdr3_nt: TGTGCCAGCAGCTTAACCGGGGGGGCCACAGATACGCAGTATTTT
cdr3_aa: CASSLTGGATDTQYF

d_call: .
v_call: TRBV10-3
j_call: TRBJ1-1
clone_size: .
cdr3_nt: TGTGCCATCAGTGTTTTTCGGACGGAGAACACTGAAGCTTTCTTT
cdr3_aa: CAISVFRTENTEAFF

d_call: .
v_call: TRBV6-6
j_call: TRBJ1-5
clone_size: .
cdr3_nt: TGTGCCAGCAGTTACTCAATAGGGGGTAGCAATCAGCCCCAGCATTTT
cdr3_aa: CASSYSIGGSNQPQHF

d_call: .
v_call: TRBV6-6
j_call: TRBJ2-7
clone_size: .
cdr3_nt: TGTGCCAGCAACATGGGCGCAGAATCCTCCTACGAGCAGTACTTC
cdr3_aa: CASNMGAESSYEQYF

d_call: TRBD1
v_call: TRBV27
j_call: TRBJ2-3
clone_size: .
cdr3_nt: TGTGCCAGCAGTATCCGGGACAGGGGACCAGATACGCAGTATTTT
cdr3_aa: CASSIRDRGPDTQYF

d_call: .
v_call: TRBV6-5
j_call: TRBJ2-4
clone_size: .
cdr3_nt: TGTGCCAGCACTTCGGAGGGAGGTCAGTACTTC
cdr3_aa: CASTSEGGQYF

d_call: .
v_call: TRBV5-1
j_call: TRBJ2-7
clone_size: .
cdr3_nt: TGCGCCAGCAGCTTGGGGGCCTACGAGCAGTACTTC
cdr3_aa: CASSLGAYEQYF

d_call: .
v_call: TRBV24-1
j_call: TRBJ2-1
clone_size: .
cdr3_nt: TGTGCCACCAGTGCTCCCTCCCGGGATGAGCAGTTCTTC
cdr3_aa: CATSAPSRDEQFF

d_call: .
v_call: TRBV10-2
j_call: TRBJ1-2
clone_size: .
cdr3_nt: TGCGCCAGCAGTCTGGCGACTGTTAACTATGGCTACACCTTC
cdr3_aa: CASSLATVNYGYTF

d_call: .
v_call: TRBV6-5
j_call: TRBJ2-1
clone_size: .
cdr3_nt: TGTGCCAGTAGAGGGCTTAATGAGCAGTTCTTC
cdr3_aa: CASRGLNEQFF

d_call: .
v_call: TRBV6-5
j_call: TRBJ1-2
clone_size: .
cdr3_nt: TGTGCCAGCAGTCGGGAGGCACACAATGGCTACACCTTC
cdr3_aa: CASSREAHNGYTF

d_call: TRBD1
v_call: TRBV19
j_call: TRBJ1-5
clone_size: .
cdr3_nt: TGTGCCAGTAGTACCGGACAGGGGAGTCAGCCCCAGCATTTT
cdr3_aa: CASSTGQGSQPQHF

d_call: TRBD1
v_call: TRBV12-5
j_call: TRBJ1-5
clone_size: .
cdr3_nt: TGTGCTAGTGGTTTAACAGGGGATCAGCCCCAGCATTTT
cdr3_aa: CASGLTGDQPQHF

d_call: .
v_call: TRBV25-1
j_call: TRBJ2-5
clone_size: .
cdr3_nt: TGTGCCAGCAGCACGACAGACTGGTACCAAGAGACCCAGTACTTC
cdr3_aa: CASSTTDWYQETQYF

d_call: TRBD1
v_call: TRBV2
j_call: TRBJ1-4
clone_size: .
cdr3_nt: TGTGCCAGCAGTGGGGGACAGGTACCTAATGAAAAACTGTTTTTT
cdr3_aa: CASSGGQVPNEKLFF

d_call: .
v_call: TRBV5-4
j_call: TRBJ2-3
clone_size: .
cdr3_nt: TGTGCCAGCAGGGGGCCTAGCACAGATACGCAGTATTTT
cdr3_aa: CASRGPSTDTQYF

d_call: .
v_call: TRBV29-1
j_call: TRBJ1-4
clone_size: .
cdr3_nt: TGCAGCGCTGGGGGGCAGGGGTTCGGAAAACTGTTTTTT
cdr3_aa: CSAGGQGFGKLFF

d_call: TRBD2
v_call: TRBV5-1
j_call: TRBJ2-1
clone_size: .
cdr3_nt: TGCGCCAGCAGCTTGGAGACTAGCGGATACAATGAGCAGTTCTTC
cdr3_aa: CASSLETSGYNEQFF

d_call: .
v_call: TRBV6-4
j_call: TRBJ2-3
clone_size: .
cdr3_nt: TGTGCCAGCAGTGACTCAGGGGGCACAGATACGCAGTATTTT
cdr3_aa: CASSDSGGTDTQYF

d_call: .
v_call: TRBV4-1
j_call: TRBJ1-2
clone_size: .
cdr3_nt: TGCGCCAGCAGCTCTGGTCCCAACTATGGCTACACCTTC
cdr3_aa: CASSSGPNYGYTF

d_call: .
v_call: TRBV5-1
j_call: TRBJ1-2
clone_size: once
cdr3_nt: TGCGCCAGCAGCTTAGACGGTTATGGCTACACCTTC
cdr3_aa: CASSLDGYGYTF

d_call: TRBD1
v_call: TRBV2
j_call: TRBJ2-2
clone_size: .
cdr3_nt: TGTGCCAGCAGTCCGACAGGGGGCGCGAACACCGGGGAGCTGTTTTTT
cdr3_aa: CASSPTGGANTGELFF

d_call: .
v_call: TRBV10-1
j_call: TRBJ1-5
clone_size: .
cdr3_nt: TGCGCCAGCAGTGAGCGGGAGCAGCCCCAGCATTTT
cdr3_aa: CASSEREQPQHF

d_call: .
v_call: TRBV6-5
j_call: TRBJ1-2
clone_size: .
cdr3_nt: TGTGCCAGCAGCGCTCCCCAAGGACAGCTATATGGCTACACCTTC
cdr3_aa: CASSAPQGQLYGYTF

d_call: .
v_call: TRBV18
j_call: TRBJ2-7
clone_size: once
cdr3_nt: TGTGCCAGCTCCCTTTGGGGGGACTACGAGCAGTACTTC
cdr3_aa: CASSLWGDYEQYF

d_call: TRBD1
v_call: TRBV9
j_call: TRBJ2-1
clone_size: .
cdr3_nt: TGTGCCAGCAGCATTAGTCCCGGGACAGGTTTGAGCTCCTACAATGAGCAGTTCTTC
cdr3_aa: CASSISPGTGLSSYNEQFF

d_call: TRBD1
v_call: TRBV2
j_call: TRBJ1-5
clone_size: once
cdr3_nt: TGTGCCAGCGAGGGGGCAGGCTCAAATCAGCCCCAGCATTTT
cdr3_aa: CASEGAGSNQPQHF

d_call: .
v_call: TRBV7-8
j_call: TRBJ1-1
clone_size: .
cdr3_nt: TGTGCCAGCAGCACATACGGGGTTTTGAGCACTGAAGCTTTCTTT
cdr3_aa: CASSTYGVLSTEAFF

d_call: TRBD1
v_call: TRBV7-2
j_call: TRBJ2-1
clone_size: .
cdr3_nt: TGTGCCAGCAGACGACTCACAGGGGGCACGAATGAGCAGTTCTTC
cdr3_aa: CASRRLTGGTNEQFF

d_call: .
v_call: TRBV9
j_call: TRBJ2-5
clone_size: .
cdr3_nt: TGTGCCAGCAGCGTAGAGGTAGGGTTAGAGACCCAGTACTTC
cdr3_aa: CASSVEVGLETQYF

d_call: .
v_call: TRBV2
j_call: TRBJ2-7
clone_size: .
cdr3_nt: TGTGCCAGTACCCCGGACGGGGCCTACGAGCAGTACTTC
cdr3_aa: CASTPDGAYEQYF

d_call: TRBD1
v_call: TRBV18
j_call: TRBJ2-7
clone_size: .
cdr3_nt: TGTGCCAGCTCATCAACAGGGGGCCACGAGCAGTACTTC
cdr3_aa: CASSSTGGHEQYF

d_call: .
v_call: TRBV6-5
j_call: TRBJ1-4
clone_size: .
cdr3_nt: TGTGCCAGCAGCAAGCGACAGTCCCCGTCGCTGTTTTTT
cdr3_aa: CASSKRQSPSLFF

d_call: TRBD2
v_call: TRBV9
j_call: TRBJ2-7
clone_size: few
cdr3_nt: TGTGCCAGCAGCGTAGGATGGGGGGGCTACGAGCAGTACTTC
cdr3_aa: CASSVGWGGYEQYF

d_call: TRBD1
v_call: TRBV6-4
j_call: TRBJ1-2
clone_size: .
cdr3_nt: TGTGCCAGCAGTGACCGACAGGGTCAGGGCTACACCTTC
cdr3_aa: CASSDRQGQGYTF

d_call: .
v_call: TRBV12-5
j_call: TRBJ2-7
clone_size: .
cdr3_nt: TGTGCTAGTGGTTTGGTAGGCAGCTACGAGCAGTACTTC
cdr3_aa: CASGLVGSYEQYF

d_call: .
v_call: TRBV9
j_call: TRBJ2-7
clone_size: .
cdr3_nt: TGTGCCAGCAGCCCCGAAGTAGGGTTAGACCTCTACGAGCAGTACTTC
cdr3_aa: CASSPEVGLDLYEQYF